Presented here are 9 T cell receptor beta chains from one specimen sequenced in a study of blood T cell repertoires in COVID-19. The assay was immunoSEQ multiplex PCR, and TCRdb's table has in-frame clones only and misses some. The table records about 480,000 clones, around 88% of them present only once. The specimen sequenced was peripheral blood. These receptors were obtained from a woman between 50 and 59 years old with COVID-19, enrolled during active disease.

CDR3 nucleotides: TGTGCCAGTAGTATCCCAGGGGAAGCGCGTGGCTACACCTTC. This translates into CASSIPGEARGYTF. The J gene is TRBJ1-2, the V gene TRBV19; D is perhaps TRBD1 (6 bases). The length of the CDR3 is 14 residues. V dropped 3 bases and J dropped 7 bases, with 15 bases sitting between them. Germline V CDR1 and CDR2: LNHDA, SQIVND (reference sequence).

This chain uses TRBV19 with TRBJ1-2, with a weak D call TRBD1 (6 bases). The CDR3 totals 13 residues. Trimming stripped 9 bases from V and 6 bases from J, with 17 bases between. Germline V gene sequence: CDR1 LNHDA, CDR2 SQIVND (reference sequence). The CDR3, as DNA: TGTGCCAGCGCCGAGGGGGGGGGCCATGGCTACACCTTC. Protein: CASAEGGGHGYTF.

The chain combines TRBV5-1 with TRBJ1-4; D is unresolved. The V end was cut by 3 bases, the J end by 4 bases, with 13 bases between. The CDR3 spans 15 residues. The germline V gene encodes CDR1 SGHRS and CDR2 YFSETQ. The CDR3 protein is CASSSTGWGNEKLFF. The CDR3 DNA reads TGCGCCAGCAGCTCGACGGGGTGGGGTAATGAAAAACTGTTTTTT.

J is TRBJ2-1 and V is TRBV7-3; 8 nucleotides align to TRBD2. Germline V lookup: CDR1 SGHTA, CDR2 FQGTGA. With 5 bases clipped from V and 7 bases from J, the junction kept 1 base outside the gene matches. This CDR3 has 12 amino acids. The CDR3 reads CASSRGGNEQFF. For the CDR3, the DNA is TGTGCCAGCAGCCGCGGGGGGAATGAGCAGTTCTTC.

The chain is built from TRBV6-6 and TRBJ2-2, with D perhaps matching TRBD2 (6 bases). Germline lookup yields CDR1 MNHNY and CDR2 SVGAGI (reference sequence). Between the trimmed V and J ends, which lost 5 bases and 5 bases, there was a span of 21 bases. The length of the CDR3 is 17 residues. The CDR3 protein is CASSPLFIFGGTGELFF. CDR3 bases: TGTGCCAGCAGTCCACTCTTTATCTTCGGGGGAACCGGGGAGCTGTTTTTT.

The J gene is TRBJ1-1, the V gene TRBV3-1 (or the pseudogene TRBV3-2), with D perhaps matching TRBD1 (6 bases). Trimming stripped 1 base from V and 1 base from J, with 10 bases between. The CDR3 has 15 residues. CDR1 and CDR2 from the germline V gene are LGHDT and YNNKEL (reference sequence). In nucleotides, the CDR3 is TGTGCCAGCAGCCAAGTTCAAGGGGGGAACACTGAAGCTTTCTTT. The encoded protein is CASSQVQGGNTEAFF.

This rearrangement joins TRBV27 to TRBJ1-6; no definite D call. V dropped 7 bases and J dropped 4 bases, with 20 bases sitting between them. This CDR3 comprises 17 residues. Per the germline V gene, CDR1 is MNHEY and CDR2 is SMNVEV (reference sequence). The CDR3 here is CASTSILGVEYNSPLHF. The CDR3 DNA reads TGTGCCAGCACTTCGATTCTCGGGGTAGAGTATAATTCACCCCTCCACTTT.

The J gene is TRBJ1-1, the V gene TRBV4-1; 8 bases are shared with TRBD1. Germline V lookup: CDR1 MGHRA, CDR2 YSYEKL. Germline trimming cut 4 bases from V and 4 bases from J; bases unmatched to any gene: 8. The CDR3 extends over 15 amino acids. In DNA, the CDR3 is TGCGCCAGCAGCCGGCATCAGGGGGCCTCCACTGAAGCTTTCTTT. It translates to CASSRHQGASTEAFF.

The chain links TRBV7-8 to TRBJ1-4; no firm D call. V lost 2 bases and J 2 bases, leaving 12 bases between the germline ends. The CDR3 extends over 16 amino acids. Germline CDR1 SGHVS, CDR2 FQNEAQ. In DNA form, the CDR3 reads TGTGCCAGCAGCTTACAGAGGGCGCGGACTAATGAAAAACTGTTTTTT. Its protein product is CASSLQRARTNEKLFF.